Sequencing of this T cell receptor beta chain was carried out in a study of blood T cell repertoires in COVID-19. Study details: The United States, Italy and Spain supplied acute and convalescent COVID-19 samples. In each case, the material was cDNA or gDNA derived from T cells, B-cell-depleted T cells, or PBMCs.

In the authors' workflow: Amplification from reference gene primers served as the basis for estimated nucleated cell counts. Assay used: immunoSEQ multiplex PCR; TCRdb lists only in-frame clones, some missing. D and trimming were read from the DNA, whereas the V and J calls and clone size are those reported in that table. The sample includes about 120,000 clones, roughly nine tenths of them seen just once. The sequencing input was peripheral blood. The TCR sequence derives from an older man with active or convalescent COVID-19.

As DNA, the CDR3 is TGTGCCTGGAGTGTACTTTTTGGCTACACCTTC. Encoded protein: CAWSVLFGYTF. The chain links TRBV30 to TRBJ1-2; D is uncertain. V was cut by 0 bases and J by 7 bases, with 6 bases left in between. The CDR3 runs to 11 residues. Germline V CDR1 and CDR2: GTSNPN, SVGIG (reference sequence).